In this sample, the clone carrying this T cell receptor beta chain turned up many times. No antigen is known for it. The CDR3 has 12 residues. Trimming shortened V by 5 bases and J by 5 bases, and 9 bases separated the two germline ends. The V gene's germline CDR1 is SGDLS and CDR2 YYNGEE. The data belong to a study of molecular identifiers for immune sequencing clone quantification. Study-wide results and caveats: Among 950,000 to 1,000,000 naive cells, as was reported, spiked Jurkat TCR RNA from one cell was detectable. Naive cells had under 1% of molecules in clones above 20 RNA copies, effectors over 99%.

TCRdb independently ran MiXCR on the PCR reads; one entry per CDR3 protein. The table has some 89,000 distinct CDR3 sequences, 20% to 25% seen once. The chain carries TRBV9 and TRBJ2-3; tentatively, D is TRBD1 (5 bases). This receptor was identified in a human donor in good health. Some libraries in this study had Jurkat cell RNA spiked in. The sequenced sample consisted of naive CD8+ T cells from blood, with Jurkat cell RNA spiked in. As to subset: FACS-sorted CD8+CD4-CCR7+CD45RA+ naive T cells. The CDR3 coding sequence is TGTGCCAGCAGAGGCAGGGAAGATACGCAGTATTTT. It is translated as CASRGREDTQYF.